This TCR beta chain was identified during a study of glioma-infiltrating T cells. Study-wide background: Blood libraries targeted roughly 4.5- to 10-fold coverage of 1 million or so T cells. The study, taken as a whole, reports: Above-expected tissue-blood divergence occurred in all gliomas, most in low-grade ones.

The iRepertoire nested amplicon-rescue multiplex PCR amplified TCR alpha and beta CDR3s from RNA. TCRdb re-called the multiplex PCR reads through MiXCR, storing one row per CDR3 protein. The sample records around 350,000 distinct CDR3 sequences, 41% being singletons. This CDR3 spans 16 amino acids. Germline V CDR1 and CDR2: SGHTA, FQGNSA. V shed 0 bases, J shed 2 bases, and the junction held 0 bases outside the gene matches. This clonotype was counted a single time. The antigen remains undetermined. This may arise from a read error, as a much more abundant clone is one base away. Input material: glioma tissue, nonneoplastic brain tissue, or PBMCs (not recorded which). This sequence joins TRBV7-2 and TRBJ2-7, with 14 nucleotides matching TRBD2. The TCR sequence derives from a human donor with low-grade glioma or glioblastoma, undergoing nonglioma brain surgery, or in good health (not recorded which). CDR3 sequence (DNA): TGTGCCAGCAGCTTAGCGGGACTAGCGGGAGCCTACGAGCAGTACTTC. It translates to CASSLAGLAGAYEQYF.